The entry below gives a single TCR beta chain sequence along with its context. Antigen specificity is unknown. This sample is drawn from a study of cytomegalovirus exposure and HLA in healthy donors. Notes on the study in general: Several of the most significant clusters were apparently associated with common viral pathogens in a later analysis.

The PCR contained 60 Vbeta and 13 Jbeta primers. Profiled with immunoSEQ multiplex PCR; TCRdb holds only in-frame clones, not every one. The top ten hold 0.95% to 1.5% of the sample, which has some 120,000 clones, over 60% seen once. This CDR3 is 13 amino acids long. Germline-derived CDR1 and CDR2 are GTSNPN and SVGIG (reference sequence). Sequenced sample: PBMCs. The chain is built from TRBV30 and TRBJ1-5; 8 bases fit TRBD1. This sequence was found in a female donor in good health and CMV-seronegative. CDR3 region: CAWGGQGNQPQHF. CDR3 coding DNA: TGTGCTTGGGGGGGACAGGGCAATCAGCCCCAGCATTTT.